This T cell receptor (beta chain) was profiled in a study of a mutant IDH1 vaccine in newly diagnosed glioma. Study at large: Vaccines were first given 4-6 weeks after radiotherapy alone, or with temozolomide cycles.

Regarding this clone: Its antigen is currently unknown.

As to time point: week 35, safety follow-up. Every single dose of the vaccine, 300 ug of mutant IDH1 20-mer peptide, came with topical imiquimod. In every donor, the tumor was a new WHO grade 3 or 4 IDH1-mutant, ATRX-lost astrocytoma. Trimming removed 5 bases from V and 9 bases from J, with 17 bases in between. Per germline, CDR1 SEHNR and CDR2 FQNEAQ (reference sequence). This CDR3 spans 14 amino acids. Method: immunoSEQ multiplex PCR; TCRdb's copy keeps in-frame clones and lacks some. Of about 69,000 clones listed, 85% to 90% are singletons. The origin of this receptor is a man between 25 and 39 years old with glioma. The chain has TRBV7-9 and TRBJ1-5; no clear D gene. This specimen consisted of PBMCs, obtained from a glioma patient whose treatment included an IDH1 peptide vaccine. The CDR3 sequence: CASSQTSFLGPQHF. In nucleotides, the CDR3 is TGTGCCAGCAGCCAAACCTCATTTTTGGGGCCCCAGCATTTT.